The 15 T cell receptor beta chains given below trace back to one sample, sequenced in a study of beta chain features in type 1 diabetes. Whole-study results and caveats: TCRB CDR3s were moderately but significantly shorter in Type 1 diabetes patients in all four CD4+ subsets.

These receptors lack a known antigen. Investigators reverse transcribed all isolated RNA, so they sequenced expressed TCRB transcripts. The data were produced by immunoSEQ multiplex PCR, yet TCRdb's version contains in-frame clones alone and is incomplete. Altogether 600,000 or so clones are present, more than 12% being singletons, with the ten largest covering around 0.04%. The sample was naive CD4+ T cells from blood. All receptors come from a man in his late teens or twenties with type 1 diabetes.

This sequence joins TRBV27 and TRBJ1-1, with 7 bases that match TRBD1. CDR1 is MNHEY, CDR2 SMNVEV, per germline (reference sequence). The CDR3 consists of 12 residues. With V trimmed by 6 bases and J by 10 bases, 8 bases remained unmatched. DNA for the CDR3: TGTGCCAGCAGCCAGCAGGGGACAGTAGCTTTCTTT. Amino acids: CASSQQGTVAFF.

The genes are TRBV29-1 and TRBJ2-3; TRBD1 aligns across 7 bases. J gave up 6 bases and V 3 bases, and 6 bases lay outside the gene matches. Per the germline V gene, CDR1 is SQVTM and CDR2 is ANQGSEA. CDR3 length equals 13 residues. The CDR3 nucleotides read TGCAGCGTTGAGAGGGGGCGGCAGGATACGCAGTATTTT. Its translation: CSVERGRQDTQYF.

This clone was counted between two and nine times. The V gene is TRBV29-1, the J gene TRBJ1-1; unclear D gene. Trimming took off 5 bases at V and 1 base at J, with 5 bases between the two ends. CDR1 and CDR2 (germline): SQVTM, ANQGSEA. The CDR3 covers 11 residues. In DNA, the CDR3 is TGCAGCGTTTTGACGAACACTGAAGCTTTCTTT. Translated: CSVLTNTEAFF.

The rearrangement joins TRBV6-5 to TRBJ2-1; D remains unclear. Between the trimmed V and J ends, which lost 0 bases and 6 bases, there was a span of 12 bases. In germline, CDR1 is MNHEY, CDR2 SVGAGI. There are 15 residues in the CDR3. The CDR3 nucleotides are TGTGCCAGCAGTTACTCGAAGGGATCGATCAATGAGCAGTTCTTC. Translated, it gives CASSYSKGSINEQFF.

V is TRBV14 and J is TRBJ2-1, with TRBD2 identical over 15 bases. V was pared by 3 bases and J by 3 bases, with 3 bases of the junction left unmatched. The CDR3 extends over 17 amino acids. Germline lookup yields CDR1 SGHDN and CDR2 FVKESK. The CDR3 region is CASSQGLAGGLYNEQFF. In DNA, the CDR3 is TGTGCCAGCAGCCAGGGACTAGCGGGAGGCCTCTACAATGAGCAGTTCTTC.

The rearrangement joins TRBV18 to TRBJ2-5; 7 bases line up with TRBD2. Trimming took 8 bases from V and 5 from J; bases not matched to a gene: 8. Germline CDR1 and CDR2: KGHSH and LQKENI. The CDR3 is made up of 13 amino acids. This CDR3 is CASRRGSEETQYF. The CDR3 region has the DNA TGTGCCAGCCGGCGGGGGTCCGAGGAGACCCAGTACTTC.

This clone was counted a few times. The V gene is TRBV20-1, the J gene TRBJ1-2; D is perhaps TRBD1 (5 bases). Germline loops: CDR1 DFQATT, CDR2 SNEGSKA (reference sequence). The V end lost 5 bases, the J end lost 7 bases, and 11 bases lay between the germline ends. The CDR3 is 11 amino acids. CDR3 sequence reads: CSASGGAGYTF. CDR3 coding DNA: TGCAGTGCTTCAGGCGGGGCTGGCTACACCTTC.

This clone was observed a few times. This chain joins TRBV28 and TRBJ2-7, with unresolved D. Germline V CDR1 and CDR2: MDHEN, SYDVKM. Trimming took off 7 bases at V and 6 bases at J, with 19 bases between the two ends. CDR3 length equals 14 residues. CDR3 loop: CASTPWGARSEQYF. The CDR3 region has the DNA TGTGCCAGCACCCCTTGGGGTGCCCGTTCCGAGCAGTACTTC.

This clone has a handful of counts. The chain carries TRBV9 and TRBJ2-1, with 8 positions matching TRBD1. In germline, CDR1 is SGDLS, CDR2 YYNGEE. The junction had 5 bases not matched to a gene; V was cut back by 2 bases and J by 7 bases. The CDR3 runs 14 residues. CDR3 nucleotides: TGTGCCAGCAGCGTTCAGGGGGCGAGTAATGAGCAGTTCTTC. Translated: CASSVQGASNEQFF.

The genes are TRBV7-9 and TRBJ2-7; unclear D gene. This CDR3 has 14 residues. Trimming took 1 base from V and 0 from J, leaving 7 bases between them. Germline V CDR1 and CDR2: SEHNR, FQNEAQ (reference sequence). The chain's CDR3 is CASSLGQASYEQYF. CDR3 nucleotide sequence: TGTGCCAGCAGCTTAGGTCAGGCCTCCTACGAGCAGTACTTC.

V usage is TRBV27 and J usage is TRBJ2-1; possible D gene TRBD1, 6 bases. V was clipped by 5 bases and J by 5 bases, with 16 bases between them. Germline CDR1 and CDR2: MNHEY and SMNVEV (reference sequence). This CDR3 spans 15 amino acids. The CDR3 DNA reads as TGTGCCAGCAGTCCCGACAGGTATATTGACAATGAGCAGTTCTTC. This gives the protein CASSPDRYIDNEQFF.

The V call is TRBV1, the J call TRBJ2-5; the table's D call, TRBD2, was not checked against the DNA. The J call is uncertain, as TRBJ2-7 better fits the DNA end. TRBV1 is noted as a pseudogene. The length of the CDR3 is 17 residues. The CDR3 reads CTSSQDLCGRRSYEQYF. In DNA form, the CDR3 reads TGCACCAGCAGCCAAGATCTGTGCGGGAGGAGGTCCTACGAGCAGTACTTC.

Regarding this clone: This CDR3 is also generated by other DNA sequences in the sample. V and J are TRBV4-3 and TRBJ1-5, with a tentative D call TRBD1 (5 bases). Germline loops: CDR1 LGHNA, CDR2 YSLEER. V was clipped by 0 bases and J by 6 bases, with 12 bases between them. The CDR3 totals 15 residues. CDR3 in amino acids: CASSQDGGGGQPQHF. CDR3 nucleotide sequence: TGCGCCAGCAGCCAAGATGGTGGGGGAGGTCAGCCCCAGCATTTT.

J is TRBJ1-1 and V is TRBV5-5; no definite D call. Germline V lookup: CDR1 SGHKS, CDR2 YYEKEE (reference sequence). This CDR3 is 16 amino acids long. Trimming removed 1 base from V and 6 bases from J, with 19 bases in between. The CDR3 is CASSLWEQRTRAEAFF. CDR3 DNA sequence: TGTGCCAGCAGCTTGTGGGAACAGAGGACTAGGGCTGAAGCTTTCTTT.

The gene calls are TRBV15 and TRBJ2-1, with D perhaps TRBD1 or TRBD2 (5 bases each). The V gene lost 3 bases and the J gene lost 1 base, with 13 bases spanning the gap. Germline V lookup: CDR1 LNHNV, CDR2 YYDKDF (reference sequence). The length of the CDR3 is 16 residues. CDR3 region: CATSSDRDLSYNEQFF. Here the CDR3 DNA reads TGTGCCACCAGCAGTGACCGGGACCTTTCCTACAATGAGCAGTTCTTC.